These 6 T cell receptor beta chains were all obtained from the same sample, sequenced in a study of T cells after somatic rescue of genetic block. Data came from immunoSEQ multiplex PCR; TCRdb stores just in-frame clones and leaves some out. Among more than 12,000 clones, just over 70% were seen once, and the ten largest hold 11% to 15%. Sequencing was carried out using peripheral blood mononuclear cells (PBMCs). These receptors originate from a boy aged 5-17 years.

This rearrangement joins TRBV28 to TRBJ2-5, with D tentatively TRBD2 (5 bases). The germline gives CDR1 MDHEN, CDR2 SYDVKM. The CDR3 totals 12 residues. V lost 10 bases and J lost 3, with 12 bases in between. The CDR3 DNA reads as TGTGCCAACTCCCGAGGGAAAGAGACCCAGTACTTC. This translates into CANSRGKETQYF.

This chain uses TRBV18 with TRBJ2-7; 10 bases are shared with TRBD2. V lost 3 bases and J lost 6; bases outside the gene matches: 8. CDR1 KGHSH and CDR2 LQKENI come from the germline V gene. The CDR3 is made up of 15 amino acids. CDR3 in amino acids: CASSPSGLASIEQYF. The CDR3 region has the DNA TGTGCCAGCTCACCTTCGGGACTAGCGTCGATCGAGCAGTACTTC.

The rearrangement joins TRBV9 to TRBJ2-5; possibly TRBD2 for D (7 bases). CDR3 size: 15 residues. The V end lost 0 bases, the J end lost 5 bases, and 14 bases lay between the germline ends. Looked up from germline, CDR1 is SGDLS and CDR2 is YYNGEE. The CDR3 region is CASSVGSGGLETQYF. In nucleotides, the CDR3 is TGTGCCAGCAGCGTAGGGTCGGGGGGCTTGGAGACCCAGTACTTC.

J is TRBJ2-3 and V is TRBV19, with no clear D. The CDR3 length is 14 residues. The V gene lost 7 bases and the J gene lost 0 bases, with 11 bases spanning the gap. CDR1 and CDR2 from the germline V gene are LNHDA and SQIVND (reference sequence). CDR3 DNA: TGTGCCAGTAAGCCCTTTCCTAGCACAGATACGCAGTATTTT. This translates into CASKPFPSTDTQYF.

V usage is TRBV9 and J usage is TRBJ2-3, with D perhaps matching TRBD2 (7 bases). CDR3 length: 16 amino acids. Germline V CDR1 and CDR2: SGDLS, YYNGEE. V shed 0 bases and J shed 5 bases, with 16 bases lying between them. The CDR3, as DNA: TGTGCCAGCAGCGTAGCCGTAGGGGGGGGTCAAGATACGCAGTATTTT. Translation gives CASSVAVGGGQDTQYF. The full variable domain, completed using reference TRBV9 and TRBJ2-3, is DSGVTQTPKHLITATGQRVTLRCSPRSGDLSVYWYQQSLDQGLQFLIQYYNGEERAKGNILERFSAQQFPDLHSELNLSSLELGDSALYFCASSVAVGGGQDTQYFGPGTRLTVL.

This clone was counted a few times. This chain joins TRBV9 and TRBJ2-7, with D possibly being TRBD2 (6 bases). The CDR3 runs 15 residues. The V end was cut by 0 bases, the J end by 7 bases, with 17 bases between. From germline, CDR1 is SGDLS and CDR2 YYNGEE. The CDR3 coding sequence is TGTGCCAGCAGCGTAGAGGAGGGCCTAAGGAGTGAGCAGTACTTC. Protein sequence: CASSVEEGLRSEQYF.